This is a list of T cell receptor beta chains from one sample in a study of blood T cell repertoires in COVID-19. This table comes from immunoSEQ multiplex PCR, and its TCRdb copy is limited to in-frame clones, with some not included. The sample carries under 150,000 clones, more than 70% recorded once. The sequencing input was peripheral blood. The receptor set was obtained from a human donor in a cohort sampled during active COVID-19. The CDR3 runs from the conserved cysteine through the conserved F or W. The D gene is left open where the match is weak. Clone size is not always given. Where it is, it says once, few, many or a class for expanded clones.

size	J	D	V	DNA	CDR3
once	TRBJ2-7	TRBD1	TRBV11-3	TGTGCCAGCAGCCCGCAGGGACAGGGACACTACGAGCAGTACTTC	CASSPQGQGHYEQYF
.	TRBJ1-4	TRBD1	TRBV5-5	TGTGCCAGCAGCACCGACAGGGGGCCTTATGAAAAACTGTTTTTT	CASSTDRGPYEKLFF
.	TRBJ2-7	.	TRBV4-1	TGCGCCAGCAGCCCTAAGGGTGGGGAGACCTACGAGCAGTACTTC	CASSPKGGETYEQYF
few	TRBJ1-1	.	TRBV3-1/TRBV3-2	TGTGCCAGCAGCCAACGGGGTGGGACTGAAGCTTTCTTT	CASSQRGGTEAFF
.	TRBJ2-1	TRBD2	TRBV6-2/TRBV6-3	TGTGCCAGCAGTTTCTTGGCGGGAGGGGGCCCCTACAATGAGCAGTTCTTC	CASSFLAGGGPYNEQFF
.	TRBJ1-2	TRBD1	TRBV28	TGTGCCAGCAGCGATGGACAGGGACTCTATGGCTACACCTTC	CASSDGQGLYGYTF
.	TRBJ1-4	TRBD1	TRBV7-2	TGTGCCAGCAGCCCAGGGGGATCAACTAATGAAAAACTGTTTTTT	CASSPGGSTNEKLFF
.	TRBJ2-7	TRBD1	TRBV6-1	TGTGCCAGCAGTGAGGACAGGGTAATTCGCGAGCAGTACTTC	CASSEDRVIREQYF
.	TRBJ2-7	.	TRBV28	TGTGCCAGCAGTGCCCACTTGCGGGGCTACGAGCAGTACTTC	CASSAHLRGYEQYF
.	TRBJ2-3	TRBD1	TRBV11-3	TGTGCCAGCAGTATCGGGACAGGGAGGGCAGATACGCAGTATTTT	CASSIGTGRADTQYF
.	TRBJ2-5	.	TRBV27	TGTGCCAGCAGTTTAGGGCCCTTGAAGTCCCGGGAGACCCAGTACTTC	CASSLGPLKSRETQYF
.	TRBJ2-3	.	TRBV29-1	TGCAGCGGTGACAGTAGCACAGATACGCAGTATTTT	CSGDSSTDTQYF
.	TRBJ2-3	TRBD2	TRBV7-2	TGTGCCAGCAGAAGACTAGCGGGGGGCGGGGATACGCAGTATTTT	CASRRLAGGGDTQYF
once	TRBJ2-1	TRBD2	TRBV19	TGTGCCAGTAGTCCCCGGACTAGCCGGGGTGAGCAGTTCTTC	CASSPRTSRGEQFF
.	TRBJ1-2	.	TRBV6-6	TGTGCCAGCAGTTACTTTTCAGGGACACCAAACTATGGCTACACCTTC	CASSYFSGTPNYGYTF
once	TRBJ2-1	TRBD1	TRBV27	TGTGCCAGCAGTTCCAGGGGGCTTCCTTCGAATGAGCAGTTCTTC	CASSSRGLPSNEQFF
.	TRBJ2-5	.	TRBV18	TGTGCCAGCTCACCCCTGACCGGGAACCAAGAGACCCAGTACTTC	CASSPLTGNQETQYF
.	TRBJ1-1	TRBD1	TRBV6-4	TGTGCCAGCAGGGGGAAACGGTTGGAACAGGGGGGAAACACTGAAGCTTTCTTT	CASRGKRLEQGGNTEAFF
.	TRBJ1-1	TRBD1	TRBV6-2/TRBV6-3	TGTGCCAGCAGTTTCATGGGACAGGGGGTCACTGAAGCTTTCTTT	CASSFMGQGVTEAFF
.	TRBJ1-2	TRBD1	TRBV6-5	TGTGCCAGCAGTTACAGACAGGGTGGCTACACCTTC	CASSYRQGGYTF
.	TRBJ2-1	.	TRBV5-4	TGTGCCAGCAGCCCGGGCGCGGGACCGCGGAATGAGCAGTTCTTC	CASSPGAGPRNEQFF
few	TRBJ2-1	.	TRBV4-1	TGCGCCAGCAGCGAAGTCAACTTAATGAACCATGGTGAGCAGTTCTTC	CASSEVNLMNHGEQFF
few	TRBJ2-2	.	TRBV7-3	TGTGCCAGCAGCTTAGGGGCAGGTCCGGAGCTGTTTTTT	CASSLGAGPELFF
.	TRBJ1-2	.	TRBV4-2	TGTGCCAGCAGCCAAGAAGGTGGGGGCAGGGCGGGTGGCTACACCTTC	CASSQEGGGRAGGYTF
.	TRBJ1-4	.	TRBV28	TGTGCCAGCAGTTTTCAGGGGTATCTGTTTTTT	CASSFQGYLFF
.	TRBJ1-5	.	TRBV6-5	TGTGCCAGCAGTTTCCTGGGTCTAGGGGTTCATCAGCCCCAGCATTTT	CASSFLGLGVHQPQHF
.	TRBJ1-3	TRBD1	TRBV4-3	TGCGCCAGCAGCCAAGGCCCAGGGGGCAGAAGCTCTGGAAACACCATATATTTT	CASSQGPGGRSSGNTIYF
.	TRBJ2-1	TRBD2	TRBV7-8	TGTGCCAGCAGCTTTTCGCCCCGCTTGGGACTAGCTTCAGGTGAGCAGTTCTTC	CASSFSPRLGLASGEQFF
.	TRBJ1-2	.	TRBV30	TGTGCCTGGAGAGTGGGTCAGGGCGGTGTTGGCTACACCTTC	CAWRVGQGGVGYTF
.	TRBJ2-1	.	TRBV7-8	TGTGCCAGCAGAGCAAGTGGCTCCTACAATGAGCAGTTCTTC	CASRASGSYNEQFF
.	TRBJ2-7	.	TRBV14	TGTGCCAGCAGCCCCCCCAGGGGCCACTCCTACGAGCAGTACTTC	CASSPPRGHSYEQYF
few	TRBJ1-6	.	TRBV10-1	TGCGCCAGCAGTGAGTCGCGGACAGAAAATTCACCCCTCCACTTT	CASSESRTENSPLHF
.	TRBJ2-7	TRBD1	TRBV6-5	TGTGCCAGCAGGATGGGGACAGGGGCCTACGAGCAGTACTTC	CASRMGTGAYEQYF
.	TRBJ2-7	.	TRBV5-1	TGCGCCAGCAGCTTGGCTCTCTACGAGCAGTACTTC	CASSLALYEQYF
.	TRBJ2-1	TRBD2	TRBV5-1	TGCGCCAGCAGCTTGCCTAGCGGGGGAGCCCAGATCAATGAGCAGTTCTTC	CASSLPSGGAQINEQFF
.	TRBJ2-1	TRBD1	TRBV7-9	TGTGCCAGCAGCTCCCGGACAGGATACAATGAGCAGTTCTTC	CASSSRTGYNEQFF
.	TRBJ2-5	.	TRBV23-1	TGCGCCAGCAGGATACAGGGTTTGCAAGAGACCCAGTACTTC	CASRIQGLQETQYF
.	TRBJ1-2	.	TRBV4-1	TGCGCCAGCAGCACACGACATGCCGGCTACACCTTC	CASSTRHAGYTF
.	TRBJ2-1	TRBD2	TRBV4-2	TGTGCCAGCAGCCCTTTGGGGGGACTAGCTCATGAGCAGTTCTTC	CASSPLGGLAHEQFF
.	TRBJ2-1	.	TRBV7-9	TGTGCCAGCAGCTTACACAAGTCTTACAATGAGCAGTTCTTC	CASSLHKSYNEQFF
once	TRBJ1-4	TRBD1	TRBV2	TGTGCCAGCAGAGGGGGCCAACGGGAAAAACTGTTTTTT	CASRGGQREKLFF
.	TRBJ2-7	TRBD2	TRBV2	TGTGCCAGCAGTGTCCGCCCTAGCGGGAGAGGGATCGGGGAGCAGTACTTC	CASSVRPSGRGIGEQYF